This T cell receptor beta chain comes out of a study of identifying expanded T cells in peripheral blood. Findings and caveats of the study: Roughly two-week clone count variance significantly increased as total template count grew.

Comment on this clone: What it recognizes is unknown.

The CDR3 loop spans 13 amino acids. The germline CDR1 and CDR2 sequences are SQVTM and ANQGSEA. Deletions cut 7 bases from V and 3 bases from J, with 14 bases between. Data came from immunoSEQ multiplex PCR; TCRdb stores just in-frame clones and leaves some out. Altogether roughly 100,000 clones are present, around 88% being singletons, with the ten largest covering roughly an eighth. The gene calls are TRBV29-1 and TRBJ2-3; D is unclear. The sequenced sample consisted of blood. The receptor was derived from a person between 18 and 69 years old in good health. CDR3 DNA sequence: TGCAGCGCCCTTACTTGGAATACAGATACGCAGTATTTT. Translation gives CSALTWNTDTQYF.